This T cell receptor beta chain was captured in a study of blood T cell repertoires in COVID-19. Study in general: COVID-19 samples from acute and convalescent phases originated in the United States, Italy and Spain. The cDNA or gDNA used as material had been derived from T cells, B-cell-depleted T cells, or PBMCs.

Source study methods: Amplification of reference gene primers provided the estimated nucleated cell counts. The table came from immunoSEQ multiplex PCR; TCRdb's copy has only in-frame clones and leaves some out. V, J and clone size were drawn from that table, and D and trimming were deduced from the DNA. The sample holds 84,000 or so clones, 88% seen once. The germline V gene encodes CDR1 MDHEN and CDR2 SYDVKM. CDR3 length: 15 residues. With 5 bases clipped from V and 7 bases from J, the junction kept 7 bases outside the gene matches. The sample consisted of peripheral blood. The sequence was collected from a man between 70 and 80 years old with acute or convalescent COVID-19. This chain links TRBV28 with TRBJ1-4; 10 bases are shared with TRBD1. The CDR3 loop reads CASSPSTGGGEKLFF. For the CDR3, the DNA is TGTGCCAGCAGTCCCTCGACAGGGGGCGGTGAAAAACTGTTTTTT.